A single sample gave rise to the 8 T cell receptor beta chains below, sequenced in a study of T cell repertoires in cytomegalovirus infection. TCRdb re-called the reads through MiXCR, storing one row per CDR3 protein. The table includes around 100,000 distinct CDR3 sequences, roughly 39% detected once. For these receptors, no antigen is known. Sequencing used CD8+ T cells from cultured PBMCs, obtained from culture after CMV antigen stimulation. These TCRs come from a human donor in good health (CMV status not recorded). Some clones in this sample may be carry-over from other donors' samples.

J is TRBJ2-2 and V is TRBV4-1; the D call may be TRBD1 or TRBD2 (5 bases each). The length of the CDR3 is 17 residues. The ends were cut back, 0 bases at V and 4 bases at J, with 15 bases in the middle. In germline, CDR1 is MGHRA, CDR2 YSYEKL. CDR3 in amino acids: CASSQERGRVGTGELFF. CDR3 sequence (DNA): TGCGCCAGCAGCCAAGAGAGGGGCCGGGTGGGCACCGGGGAGCTGTTTTTT.

Comments on this clonotype: Compared with germline, one end of the junction differs, possibly owing to a read error. The V call is TRBV9, the J call TRBJ2-7; possibly TRBD1 for D (7 bases). Per the germline V gene, CDR1 is SGDLS and CDR2 is YYNGEE. The length of the CDR3 is 11 residues. The CDR3 DNA reads as TGTGCCAGCTCCCAGGGGGGCAGTATAAACTTC. This gives the protein CASSQGGSINF.

This clonotype came up a few times. The chain has TRBV6-6 and TRBJ2-2; D remains unclear. The CDR3 totals 14 residues. V shed 2 bases and J shed 4 bases, with 8 bases lying between them. CDR1 and CDR2 (germline): MNHNY, SVGAGI (reference sequence). The CDR3 reads CASSYRILTGELFF. The CDR3, as DNA: TGTGCCAGCAGTTACAGGATTCTCACCGGGGAGCTGTTTTTT.

Many counts were recorded for this clonotype. The chain couples TRBV6-5 to TRBJ2-6; D gene unclear. V gave up 7 bases and J gave up 0 bases, with 16 bases separating them. The germline gives CDR1 MNHEY, CDR2 SVGAGI. The CDR3 runs 17 residues. The CDR3 DNA is TGTGCCAGCACCAGACGTGGACGTAACTCTGGGGCCAACGTCCTGACTTTC. Its protein is CASTRRGRNSGANVLTF.

This clonotype appeared a few times. V is TRBV20-1 and J is TRBJ2-5; no reliable D call. This CDR3 comprises 12 residues. CDR1 is DFQATT, CDR2 SNEGSKA, per germline (reference sequence). The V and J ends lost 0 bases and 2 bases respectively, with 4 bases between them. The CDR3, as DNA: TGCAGTGCTAGAGACCCACAAGAGACCCAGTACTTC. This codes for CSARDPQETQYF.

The rearrangement links TRBV5-1 to TRBJ1-2; D unclear. This CDR3 is 16 amino acids long. Germline CDR1 reads SGHRS; CDR2 reads YFSETQ. V lost 1 base and J 8 bases, leaving 21 bases between the germline ends. In DNA form, the CDR3 reads TGCGCCAGCAGCTTGTTCCCAGGTGATCTACTTAGCGGCTACACCTTC. This gives the protein CASSLFPGDLLSGYTF.

This clonotype was seen a handful of times. The chain joins TRBV6-1 to TRBJ2-5; 7 nucleotides agree with TRBD1. Germline CDR1 reads MNHNS; CDR2 reads SASEGT. The CDR3 runs 15 residues. The trim removed 2 bases at V and 2 bases at J, leaving 5 bases unmatched. The CDR3 loop reads CASSEQTGSQETQYF. The CDR3 DNA sequence: TGTGCCAGCAGTGAACAGACAGGGAGTCAAGAGACCCAGTACTTC.

There are many counts of this clonotype. The chain joins TRBV2 to TRBJ1-4; possible D gene TRBD1, 6 bases. The V gene's germline CDR1 is SNHLY and CDR2 FYNNEI. CDR3 size: 13 residues. V lost 4 bases to trimming and J lost 6 bases, with 9 bases between them. CDR3 nucleotide sequence: TGTGCCAGCAGTGGGGACAATGATGAAAAACTGTTTTTT. Its protein product is CASSGDNDEKLFF.